This T cell receptor beta chain was obtained from a study of human T cells and chemical hapten exposure. Overall study context: All through the roughly 23-week study, the scalp of each patient received diphenylcyclopropenone doses weekly. Study-level results: With regard to DPC sensitization, TCRs above 1 in 1000 frequency did not change.

Individual cDNA molecules each carried unique molecular identifiers attached by the library. TCRdb reanalysed the RACE reads using MiXCR and keeps one entry per CDR3 protein. The data hold 340,000 or so distinct CDR3 sequences, with approximately 6.3% observed a single time. Time point: patch test 1, 2 weeks after DPC sensitization. The treatment: therapeutic diphenylcyclopropenone sensitization with weekly scalp DPC. Unfractionated whole blood served as the source for total RNA extraction. This clonotype was observed many times. The target antigen is unknown. The V and J ends lost 3 bases and 0 bases, in that order; junction bases with no gene match: 5. The CDR3 runs to 15 residues. CDR1 is SGDLS and CDR2 is YYNGEE in the germline V gene.

The chain has TRBV9 and TRBJ2-7; TRBD1 matches at 8 bases. The receptor comes from a woman in her late teens or twenties with alopecia areata. Some clones in this sample may be carry-over from other donors' samples. Sequenced material: whole blood, taken in connection with sensitization to the hapten diphenylcyclopropenone (DPC). The CDR3 DNA sequence: TGTGCCAGCAGCGCCGGACAGGGTTCCTCCTACGAGCAGTACTTC. Protein product: CASSAGQGSSYEQYF.